This T cell receptor beta chain was sequenced in a study of naive and memory T cell subsets. The beta constant-region primer was an equimolar mix of two oligonucleotides covering TRBC1 and TRBC2. TCRdb re-derived calls from the UMI-ligation and nested PCR reads in MiXCR, one entry per CDR3 protein. The sample lists approximately 140,000 distinct CDR3 sequences; around 15% were seen once. Notes on the study in general: Diversity fell and Gini index rose from naive through CM, EM, EMRA. TCR counts from RNA may reflect activation-linked expression changes. Naive repertoires, especially CD8, held a few larger clonotypes, possibly memory cells re-expressing CD45RA.

This clonotype appeared many times. What it recognizes is unknown. From germline, CDR1 is LGHDT and CDR2 YNNKEL (reference sequence). The CDR3 contains 14 residues. V was clipped by 5 bases and J by 6 bases; unmatched bases: 5. Material for sequencing was naive CD4+ T cells from blood. The TCR originated in a human donor in good health. The V gene is TRBV3-1, the J gene TRBJ2-1; 9 nucleotides align to TRBD1. CDR3 coding DNA: TGTGCCAGCAGCGGATGGGACAGGGTCAATGAGCAGTTCTTC. Encoded protein: CASSGWDRVNEQFF.